This T cell receptor beta chain came from a study of blood T cells in healthy people across ages. Overall study results and limits: Unsorted PBMC material precluded a definitive naive versus antigen-experienced comparison.

This clonotype was found a few times. Antigen specificity is unknown. With a J-beta primer mix and a sample-barcoded 5' primer, a second PCR ran roughly 7 to 11 cycles. Each CDR3 protein is one row after TCRdb ran MiXCR on the 5' RACE reads. The data contain about 760,000 distinct CDR3 sequences, around 25% of them seen just once; the ten biggest clones take up roughly a tenth. A further study also used this sample, focusing on T cells of mothers and their children. This second study says: Thymic selection molds TCR recombination output in much the same way for related pairs as for unrelated pairs.

This TCR was recovered from a boy aged 10-17 years in good health. The specimen sequenced was blood.

The CDR3 protein is CSVQAGVQETQYF. The CDR3 DNA sequence: TGCAGCGTCCAAGCAGGGGTCCAAGAGACCCAGTACTTC. The rearrangement links TRBV29-1 to TRBJ2-5; the D gene is possibly TRBD1 (6 bases). Trimming cost V 6 bases and J 1 base, with 12 bases left between them. This CDR3 is built from 13 residues. CDR1 SQVTM and CDR2 ANQGSEA come from the germline V gene.